The sequence of this T cell receptor (beta chain) was determined in a study of cytomegalovirus exposure and HLA in healthy donors. PCR was performed using 60 Vbeta and 13 Jbeta primers. The repertoire was sequenced with immunoSEQ multiplex PCR; TCRdb's copy has only in-frame clones and lacks some. Of 160,000 or so clones in the sample, approximately 74% are singletons; the top ten hold 2.5% to 3%. The clonotype was recovered from a woman between 25 and 40 years old in good health and CMV-seronegative. Sample: PBMCs.

CDR3 nucleotides: TGTGCCAGCTCACCAAGTACAACCTCTGGAAACACCATATATTTT. It translates to CASSPSTTSGNTIYF. This chain uses TRBV18 with TRBJ1-3; D is ambiguous. This CDR3 has 15 residues. Per the germline V gene, CDR1 is KGHSH and CDR2 is LQKENI. Trimming removed 2 bases from V and 0 bases from J, with 8 bases in between.